The sequence of this T cell receptor (beta chain) was determined in a study of blood T cell repertoires in COVID-19. Unmatched junction bases numbered 9, after V lost 7 bases and J lost 4 bases. The CDR3 has 15 amino acids. Germline assignment: CDR1 KGHDR and CDR2 SFDVKD. TCRdb keeps only in-frame clones here, not all; method: immunoSEQ multiplex PCR. The sample shows approximately 300,000 clones, roughly 90% of them seen only once. Clinical history reported by participants formed the basis on which cohorts were assigned. The sequence came from a man in his sixties who had recovered from COVID-19. The chain links TRBV24-1 to TRBJ1-1, with 9 bases identical to TRBD1. Sequenced sample: PBMCs or T cells enriched from blood (not recorded which). CDR3 sequence (DNA): TGTGCCACCAGCGGGGGGGGACAGGGCCCCACTGAAGCTTTCTTT. It codes for CATSGGGQGPTEAFF.